This record concerns one T cell receptor beta chain sequence. Its antigen remains unknown. Germline V gene sequence: CDR1 ENHRY, CDR2 SYGVKD. V dropped 0 bases and J dropped 6; count of bases not matched to a gene: 4. The CDR3 spans 15 residues. Using immunoSEQ multiplex PCR, the repertoire was profiled, and TCRdb retains in-frame clones only, with some absent. The repertoire holds about 100,000 clones, roughly 95% seen once, with 3.1% in the top ten. Surgery without prior neoadjuvant therapy was the treatment of the selected pancreatic ductal adenocarcinoma patients. These data are taken from a study of T cells in pancreatic ductal adenocarcinoma. Regarding the study as a whole: The resected pancreatic cancer cohort was biased toward the minority with early-stage disease. Tumors hold more CD45RO+ effector T cells, which may bias toward lower diversity.

This TCR was recovered from a human donor with pancreatic ductal adenocarcinoma. J is TRBJ2-2 and V is TRBV10-3, with 7 bases aligning to TRBD2. Sequenced input: PBMCs. This chain's CDR3 is CAISESAGEAGELFF. The CDR3 DNA sequence: TGTGCCATCAGTGAGTCTGCGGGAGAGGCCGGGGAGCTGTTTTTT.